This TCR beta chain was captured by sequencing in a study of cytomegalovirus exposure and HLA in healthy donors. Healthy bone marrow donors made up the cohort. Study results and caveats: Many donors carried some public TCRs, although rarity characterized most TCR sequences.

Comment on this clone: Antigen: not known.

Germline CDR1 and CDR2: MDHEN and SYDVKM. The CDR3 is 14 amino acids. Trimming removed 6 bases at V and 5 bases at J, with 14 bases between. This PCR relied on a set of 60 Vbeta primers and 13 Jbeta primers. In the study's own analysis: Unique TCR beta chains totaled some 80 million in a later count, with around 12 million of them shared. This table comes from immunoSEQ multiplex PCR, and its TCRdb copy is limited to in-frame clones, with some not included. V and J calls plus clone size are reproduced from that table; the DNA served to infer D and trimming. The table includes some 98,000 clones, roughly two thirds detected once.

The TCR was taken from a man aged 45-65 years in good health and CMV-seronegative. The chain uses TRBV28 and TRBJ1-5, with D possibly matching TRBD1 (6 bases). Specimen: PBMCs. CDR3 residues: CASRMWQGHQPQHF. In nucleotides, the CDR3 is TGTGCCAGCAGAATGTGGCAGGGGCATCAGCCCCAGCATTTT.